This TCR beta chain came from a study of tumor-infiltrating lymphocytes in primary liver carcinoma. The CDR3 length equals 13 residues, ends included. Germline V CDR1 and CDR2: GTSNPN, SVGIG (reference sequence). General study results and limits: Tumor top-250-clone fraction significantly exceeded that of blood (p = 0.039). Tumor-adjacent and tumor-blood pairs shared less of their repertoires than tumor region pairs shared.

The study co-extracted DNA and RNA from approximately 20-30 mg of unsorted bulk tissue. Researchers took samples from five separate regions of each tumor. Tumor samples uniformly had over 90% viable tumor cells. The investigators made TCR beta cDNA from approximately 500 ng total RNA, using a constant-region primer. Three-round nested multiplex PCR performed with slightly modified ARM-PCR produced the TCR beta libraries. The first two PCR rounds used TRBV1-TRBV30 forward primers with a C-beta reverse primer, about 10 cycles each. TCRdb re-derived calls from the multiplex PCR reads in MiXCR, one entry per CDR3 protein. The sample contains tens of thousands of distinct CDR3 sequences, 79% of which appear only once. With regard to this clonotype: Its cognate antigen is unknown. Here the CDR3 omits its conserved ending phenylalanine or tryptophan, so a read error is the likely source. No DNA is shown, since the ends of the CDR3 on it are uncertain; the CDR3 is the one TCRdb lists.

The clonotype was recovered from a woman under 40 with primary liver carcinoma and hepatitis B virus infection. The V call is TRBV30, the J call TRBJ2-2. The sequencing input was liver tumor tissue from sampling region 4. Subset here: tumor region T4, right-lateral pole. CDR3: CAWSVVGSGELLL.